The clone carrying this TCR beta chain occurred a few times. No antigen is known for it. All donors participated as healthy donors of bone marrow. Trimming cost V 2 bases and J 2 bases, with 10 bases left between them. CDR3 length: 15 residues. The germline gives CDR1 SGHDT, CDR2 YYEEEE. This entry is derived from a study of cytomegalovirus exposure and HLA in healthy donors. General observations from the study: While the bulk of TCR sequences proved rare, some public TCRs turned up in many donors. In an earlier analysis, most TCR beta V segments were productive about 87% or about 30% of the time.

With 60 Vbeta and 13 Jbeta primers, the PCR was carried out. Methods used by the authors: Roughly 11 million shared chains were among the approximately 87 million unique TCR beta chains that a later analysis counted. Assay: immunoSEQ multiplex PCR; the TCRdb copy retains only in-frame clones and omits some. V, J and clone size are taken as reported in that table, and D and trimming were inferred from the DNA itself. Among some 100,000 clones listed, about 80% were seen once. What was sequenced was PBMCs. This clonotype was obtained from a man in his forties in good health and CMV-seronegative. The chain uses TRBV5-6 and TRBJ2-2; D ambiguous. The CDR3 loop reads CASSLRDSNTGELFF. The CDR3 DNA sequence: TGTGCCAGCAGCTTACGAGACTCAAACACCGGGGAGCTGTTTTTT.